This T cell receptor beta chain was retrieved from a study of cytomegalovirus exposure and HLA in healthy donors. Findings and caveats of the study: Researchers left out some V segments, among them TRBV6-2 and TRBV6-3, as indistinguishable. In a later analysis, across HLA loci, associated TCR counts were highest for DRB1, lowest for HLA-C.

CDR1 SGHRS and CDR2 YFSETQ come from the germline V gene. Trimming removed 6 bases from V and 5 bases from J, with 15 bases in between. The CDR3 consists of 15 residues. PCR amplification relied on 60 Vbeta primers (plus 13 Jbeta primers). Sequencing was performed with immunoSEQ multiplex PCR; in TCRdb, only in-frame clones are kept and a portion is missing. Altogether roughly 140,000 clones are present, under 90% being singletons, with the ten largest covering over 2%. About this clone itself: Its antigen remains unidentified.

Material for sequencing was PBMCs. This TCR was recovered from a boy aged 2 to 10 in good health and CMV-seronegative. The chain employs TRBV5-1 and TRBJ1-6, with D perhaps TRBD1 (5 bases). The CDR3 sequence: CASTDSDKDNSPLHF. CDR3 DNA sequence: TGCGCCAGCACTGATTCGGACAAGGATAATTCACCCCTCCACTTT.